A few counts support the clone carrying this TCR beta chain. Its antigen is unidentified. The sample is drawn from a study of T cells in Graves' hyperthyroidism and ophthalmopathy. Overall study context: Staff took peripheral blood when the initial diagnosis was made, before any treatment began. General study points: Most expanded thyroid clonotypes above 0.001 recurred in blood.

Germline lookup yields CDR1 DFQATT and CDR2 SNEGSKA (reference sequence). The ends lost 6 bases at V and 6 bases at J; junction bases unmatched: 13. There are 16 residues in the CDR3. RNA transcripts provided the source from which TCR beta CDR3 regions were amplified. The TCR CDR3 was amplified in a first-round RT-PCR using the HTBI primer set. TCRdb processed the multiplex PCR reads anew with MiXCR; each CDR3 protein has one entry. The sample has fewer than 750,000 distinct CDR3 sequences, roughly 14% seen once. This rearrangement joins TRBV20-1 to TRBJ2-3, with 12 bases lining up with TRBD2. Sequences were obtained from blood. The source of this sequence is a woman between 40 and 50 years old with Graves' ophthalmopathy. The CDR3 region is CSATPTGLAGTDTQYF. The DNA for the CDR3 is TGCAGTGCGACCCCAACCGGACTAGCGGGAACGGATACGCAGTATTTT.